The present entry profiles one T cell receptor (beta chain) with its context. Authors' processing steps: Nucleated cell counts were estimated from reference gene primer amplification. Profiled with immunoSEQ multiplex PCR; TCRdb holds only in-frame clones, not every one. V, J and clone size reflect that table, while D and trimming were determined from the DNA. The data contain 300,000 to 350,000 clones, around 90% of them singletons. This sample is part of a study of blood T cell repertoires in COVID-19. Study details: Researchers got acute and convalescent COVID-19 samples from the United States, Italy and Spain. T cells, B-cell-depleted T cells, or PBMCs provided the cDNA or gDNA that served as material.

A Seattle source enrolled patients during active infection and followed them longitudinally. The V end lost 2 bases, the J end lost 0 bases, and 3 bases lay between the germline ends. The CDR3 covers 13 residues. CDR1 and CDR2 from the germline V gene are SGHDT and YYEEEE. The sequenced sample consisted of peripheral blood. This rearrangement joins TRBV5-6 to TRBJ2-1, with D uncertain. The TCR was taken from a woman aged 40 to 49 with COVID-19, enrolled during active disease. The CDR3 DNA follows: TGTGCCAGCAGCTTCGGCTCCTACAATGAGCAGTTCTTC. It codes for CASSFGSYNEQFF.